The 32 T cell receptor beta chains below were found in one sample sequenced in a study of preoperative IRX-2 immunotherapy in early breast cancer. The data were produced by immunoSEQ multiplex PCR, yet TCRdb's version contains in-frame clones alone and is incomplete. This sample yields roughly 40,000 clones, of which about 80% are seen a single time; roughly 1.2% belongs to the top ten. Treatment defined: preoperative locoregional IRX-2 cytokine immunotherapy. The starting material was tumor tissue, obtained after IRX-2 immunotherapy. The source of these receptors is a human donor with breast cancer.

The chain links TRBV18 to TRBJ1-6; possible D gene TRBD1, 5 bases. Germline V gene sequence: CDR1 KGHSH, CDR2 LQKENI. CDR3 length: 16 residues. Between the trimmed V and J ends, which lost 6 bases and 5 bases, there was a span of 17 bases. The CDR3 DNA sequence: TGTGCCAGCTCTCTCAGGGATCGACGGAATAATTCACCCCTCCACTTT. Protein: CASSLRDRRNNSPLHF.

The chain couples TRBV5-1 to TRBJ2-3; TRBD1 matches at 10 bases. CDR1 is SGHRS, CDR2 YFSETQ, per germline. This CDR3 region has 16 residues. Trimming at V came to 4 bases and at J to 1 base, leaving 6 bases not matched to a gene. Written as DNA, the CDR3 is TGCGCCAGCAGCGCCCCCGGGACAGGGGGCACAGATACGCAGTATTTT. Translation: CASSAPGTGGTDTQYF.

The rearrangement links TRBV6-8 to TRBJ1-2; D is perhaps TRBD1 (6 bases). Germline V gene data show CDR1 as MNHGY and CDR2 as SAAAGT. Trimming removed 6 bases at V and 1 base at J, with 18 bases between. This CDR3 spans 16 amino acids. The CDR3 spells CASSTPLDRLNYGYTF. The CDR3 bases are TGTGCCAGCAGCACCCCCCTGGACAGACTTAACTATGGCTACACCTTC.

The rearrangement joins TRBV6-8 to TRBJ1-6; perhaps TRBD1 as D (6 bases). The CDR3 runs 15 residues. V lost 2 bases, J lost 10 bases, and 15 bases lay in between. Germline values: CDR1 MNHGY, CDR2 SAAAGT. The CDR3 sequence is CASSYRGGPRSPLHF. The DNA for the CDR3 is TGTGCCAGCAGTTACCGAGGGGGGCCTAGGTCACCCCTCCACTTT.

The CDR3 DNA reads TGTGCCAGCGTTTTGGGGAGCTCGAGCGTGCCAGATACGCAGTATTTT. This encodes CASVLGSSSVPDTQYF. The rearrangement links TRBV6-8 to TRBJ2-3, with D perhaps matching TRBD2 (5 bases). V gave up 8 bases and J gave up 4 bases, with 22 bases separating them. The CDR3 runs 16 residues. The germline V gene has CDR1 MNHGY and CDR2 SAAAGT.

This clone appeared a single time. The sequenced fragment ends 4 residues before the CDR3 boundary, so the rest is inferred from the germline J gene. This chain joins TRBV6-8 and TRBJ1-3; 10 bases fit TRBD1. The junction had 5 bases not matched to a gene; V was cut back by 4 bases and J by 2 bases. The CDR3 sequence is 16 residues long. CDR1 is MNHGY and CDR2 is SAAAGT in the germline V gene. CDR3 protein: CASSWTGGSPGNTIYF. The sequenced CDR3 bases are TGTGCCAGCAGTTGGACAGGGGGTTCACCTGGAAAC.

CDR3 amino acids: CAWSVGTGSYEQYF. The CDR3 nucleotides are TGTGCCTGGAGTGTTGGGACAGGCTCCTACGAGCAGTACTTC. V gene TRBV30 combines with J gene TRBJ2-7, with 8 positions matching TRBD1. The CDR3 spans 14 residues. Germline-derived CDR1 and CDR2 are GTSNPN and SVGIG (reference sequence). V was pared by 0 bases and J by 0 bases, with 1 base of the junction left unmatched.

The gene calls are TRBV11-3 and TRBJ1-3, with D hard to call. Germline-derived CDR1 and CDR2 are SGHNT and YENEEA. The ends were cut back, 5 bases at V and 6 bases at J, with 14 bases in the middle. The CDR3 totals 14 residues. This chain's CDR3 is CASSGRAGLNTIYF. The CDR3 DNA sequence: TGTGCCAGCAGCGGGCGGGCGGGTCTAAACACCATATATTTT.

The chain employs TRBV19 and TRBJ2-5, with D possibly matching TRBD2 (6 bases). Between the trimmed V and J ends, which lost 4 bases and 5 bases, there was a span of 17 bases. Germline values: CDR1 LNHDA, CDR2 SQIVND (reference sequence). CDR3 length equals 15 residues. The CDR3 is CASSRAGGDRETQYF. CDR3 DNA: TGTGCCAGTAGTAGGGCCGGGGGAGATCGGGAGACCCAGTACTTC.

J is TRBJ1-2 and V is TRBV9; 12 bases fit TRBD1. J lost 8 bases, V lost 4 bases, and 6 bases had no gene match. The CDR3 is 14 residues long. The germline CDR1 and CDR2 sequences are SGDLS and YYNGEE. The CDR3 here is CASSQGTGGRGYTF. CDR3 DNA: TGTGCCAGCAGCCAAGGGACAGGGGGCAGAGGCTACACCTTC. Together with reference TRBV9 and TRBJ1-2, the CDR3 gives the full variable domain: DSGVTQTPKHLITATGQRVTLRCSPRSGDLSVYWYQQSLDQGLQFLIQYYNGEERAKGNILERFSAQQFPDLHSELNLSSLELGDSALYFCASSQGTGGRGYTFGSGTRLTVV.

This sequence joins TRBV6-8 and TRBJ2-1, with D possibly matching TRBD1 (6 bases). Germline CDR1 reads MNHGY; CDR2 reads SAAAGT. Trimming took 3 bases from V and 2 from J, leaving 8 bases between them. The CDR3 consists of 14 residues. The CDR3 spells CASSYRDTYNEQFF. CDR3 sequence (DNA): TGTGCCAGCAGTTATAGGGACACCTACAATGAGCAGTTCTTC.

This chain joins TRBV6-8 and TRBJ2-5; 14 bases are a match to TRBD2. CDR1 and CDR2 from the germline V gene are MNHGY and SAAAGT. This CDR3 has 15 amino acids. In nucleotides, the CDR3 is TGTGCAATAGGGACTAGCGGGGGCCTACAAGAGACCCAGTACTTC. Its protein is CAIGTSGGLQETQYF.

The CDR3 sequence is CASRGTNSYEQYF. DNA for the CDR3: TGTGCTAGTCGCGGGACTAACTCCTACGAGCAGTACTTC. The chain uses TRBV12-5 and TRBJ2-7, with 7 bases fitting TRBD2. Looked up from germline, CDR1 is LGHNT and CDR2 is FRNRAP. The V gene end was trimmed by 8 bases and the J gene end by 0 bases; junction bases not matched to a gene: 4. The CDR3 is 13 amino acids.

The chain is built from TRBV11-3 and TRBJ2-2; D ambiguous. The germline gives CDR1 SGHNT, CDR2 YENEEA. The germline V and J ends were trimmed by 7 bases and 9 bases, with 18 bases remaining between them. The CDR3 consists of 14 residues. The CDR3 coding sequence is TGTGCCAGCACCGCCGACCAAACCCATCGGGAGCTGTTTTTT. It codes for CASTADQTHRELFF.

The chain employs TRBV10-2 and TRBJ1-5; maybe TRBD1 (6 bases). CDR1 is WSHSY and CDR2 is SAAADI in the germline V gene. V lost 4 bases, J lost 8 bases, and 12 bases lay in between. The CDR3 totals 13 residues. The DNA for the CDR3 is TGCGCCAGCAGTGCAGGGGTAAAGGAGCCCCAGCATTTT. Protein sequence: CASSAGVKEPQHF.

This clone was found a few times. V and J are TRBV6-1 and TRBJ1-1; 7 bases match TRBD1. Germline CDR1 MNHNS, CDR2 SASEGT. The CDR3 runs 15 residues. Trimming at V came to 0 bases and at J to 6 bases, leaving 7 bases not matched to a gene. The CDR3 sequence: CASSEAAGGEAEAFF. CDR3 sequence (DNA): TGTGCCAGCAGTGAAGCGGCAGGGGGTGAGGCTGAAGCTTTCTTT.

V and J are TRBV7-6 and TRBJ2-7; 11 bases align to TRBD2. Germline V gives CDR1 SGHVS, CDR2 FNYEAQ. The CDR3 consists of 14 residues. With 5 bases clipped from V and 3 bases from J, the junction kept 3 bases outside the gene matches. The CDR3 DNA follows: TGTGCCAGCAGCCCCACTAGCGGGAGCTACGAGCAGTACTTC. This translates into CASSPTSGSYEQYF. The full variable domain, completed using reference TRBV7-6 and TRBJ2-7, is GAGVSQSPRYKVTKRGQDVALRCDPISGHVSLYWYRQALGQGPEFLTYFNYEAQQDKSGLPNDRFSAERPEGSISTLTIQRTEQRDSAMYRCASSPTSGSYEQYFGPGTRLTVT.

This clone has a single count. The chain employs TRBV19 and TRBJ2-7, with 9 bases identical to TRBD2. Germline CDR1 LNHDA, CDR2 SQIVND (reference sequence). This CDR3 spans 14 amino acids. With V trimmed by 3 bases and J by 3 bases, 3 bases remained unmatched. CDR3 sequence: CASSIPTSGYEQYF. CDR3 bases: TGTGCCAGTAGTATCCCGACTAGCGGCTACGAGCAGTACTTC.

The chain couples TRBV7-6 to TRBJ1-5; tentative D call: TRBD1 (6 bases). V lost 2 bases to trimming and J lost 3 bases, with 20 bases between them. The germline V gene encodes CDR1 SGHVS and CDR2 FNYEAQ. The CDR3 covers 18 residues. CDR3 nucleotide sequence: TGTGCCAGCAGCTTATCAACCGTGGCAGGGGTTATCAATCAGCCCCAGCATTTT. Amino acid sequence: CASSLSTVAGVINQPQHF.

This clone was counted a few times. The chain has TRBV6-8 and TRBJ2-1, with D unresolved. This CDR3 has 13 amino acids. V lost 6 bases and J lost 3, with 9 bases in between. Germline V CDR1 and CDR2: MNHGY, SAAAGT. Here the CDR3 DNA reads TGTGCCAGCAGGCCTTCCCTCTACAATGAGCAGTTCTTC. Its protein product is CASRPSLYNEQFF.

This clone was seen a few times. This chain links TRBV9 with TRBJ2-1, with D uncertain. The V end was cut by 5 bases, the J end by 4 bases, with 19 bases between. The CDR3 loop spans 16 amino acids. Germline V CDR1 and CDR2: SGDLS, YYNGEE. The CDR3 DNA sequence: TGTGCCAGCAGTGAAGGGCAGTGGGGATCTTACAATGAGCAGTTCTTC. This sequence encodes CASSEGQWGSYNEQFF.

This clone was seen once. The chain is built from TRBV11-3 and TRBJ2-3; D not resolved. The germline gives CDR1 SGHNT, CDR2 YENEEA. This CDR3 is built from 14 residues. Trimming took 3 bases from V and 6 from J, leaving 13 bases between them. The CDR3 loop is CASSLVTARDTQYF. The CDR3 region has the DNA TGTGCCAGCAGCTTGGTCACCGCGCGGGATACGCAGTATTTT.

The V and J genes are TRBV19 and TRBJ1-6, with a weak D call TRBD1 (6 bases). The germline V gene encodes CDR1 LNHDA and CDR2 SQIVND (reference sequence). The CDR3 length is 15 residues. V lost 6 bases to trimming and J lost 9 bases, with 18 bases between them. CDR3 nucleotides: TGTGCCAGTAGCCCCGGCAGGGGAGTTGGTTCACCCCTCCACTTT. It translates to CASSPGRGVGSPLHF.

The chain carries TRBV6-8 and TRBJ2-3, with TRBD2 identical over 12 bases. In germline, CDR1 is MNHGY, CDR2 SAAAGT. The CDR3 runs to 15 residues. Trimming took 5 bases from V and 4 from J; bases not matched to a gene: 4. The CDR3 loop reads CASSRPSGGADTQYF. CDR3 in DNA: TGTGCCAGCAGTCGCCCTAGCGGGGGGGCAGATACGCAGTATTTT.

The gene calls are TRBV5-1 and TRBJ2-2; 11 bases map to TRBD2. The CDR3 spans 16 residues. The ends lost 6 bases at V and 6 bases at J; junction bases unmatched: 10. Germline V gives CDR1 SGHRS, CDR2 YFSETQ. DNA for the CDR3: TGCGCCAGCACCGCTCCAGGTAGCGGGGGGGCCGGGGAGCTGTTTTTT. Translated, it gives CASTAPGSGGAGELFF.

This rearrangement joins TRBV18 to TRBJ1-2; the D is unclear. The germline CDR1 and CDR2 sequences are KGHSH and LQKENI. This CDR3 contains 13 residues. V was cut by 1 base and J by 6 bases, with 9 bases left in between. CDR3 DNA sequence: TGTGCCAGCTCACCACGCCGCGACGATGGCTACACCTTC. Amino acid sequence: CASSPRRDDGYTF. Based on the CDR3 plus reference TRBV18 and TRBJ1-2, the full variable domain is NAGVMQNPRHLVRRRGQEARLRCSPMKGHSHVYWYRQLPEEGLKFMVYLQKENIIDESGMPKERFSAEFPKEGPSILRIQQVVRGDSAAYFCASSPRRDDGYTFGSGTRLTVV.

This clone turned up a few times. The V and J genes are TRBV5-1 and TRBJ2-7, with 16 bases aligning to TRBD2. This CDR3 region has 17 residues. Per germline, CDR1 SGHRS and CDR2 YFSETQ. J lost 7 bases, V lost 3 bases, and 10 bases had no gene match. As DNA, the CDR3 is TGCGCCAGCAGCTCCCTAGGGACTAGCGGGGGGGCTGGTGAGCAGTACTTC. As protein: CASSSLGTSGGAGEQYF.

This chain uses TRBV30 with TRBJ1-5, with D possibly TRBD1 on 6 matching bases. The CDR3 is 14 amino acids. CDR1 and CDR2 (germline): GTSNPN, SVGIG (reference sequence). V shed 0 bases and J shed 5 bases, with 11 bases lying between them. The CDR3 here is CAWSVQGWDQPQHF. For the CDR3, the DNA is TGTGCCTGGAGTGTACAGGGTTGGGATCAGCCCCAGCATTTT.

The chain employs TRBV30 and TRBJ1-2, with 8 bases matching TRBD1. Germline lookup yields CDR1 GTSNPN and CDR2 SVGIG (reference sequence). The V and J ends lost 1 base and 8 bases, in that order; junction bases with no gene match: 12. This CDR3 is 15 amino acids long. The CDR3 sequence: CAWSARTGLGEGYTF. DNA of the CDR3: TGTGCCTGGAGTGCCAGGACAGGGTTAGGAGAAGGCTACACCTTC.

The chain couples TRBV1 to TRBJ1-2; the D call of TRBD1 is as the table states it, not checked on the DNA. TRBV1 is reported as a pseudogene. CDR3 length: 15 amino acids. CDR3 in amino acids: CASSQAIQGYYGYTF. The CDR3 DNA reads TGCGCCAGCAGCCAAGCCATACAGGGGTACTATGGCTACACCTTC.

This clone counts as medium-sized. The genes are TRBV6-8 and TRBJ1-3; D not resolved. The CDR3 contains 15 residues. V lost 4 bases, J lost 0 bases, and 10 bases lay in between. Germline CDR1 MNHGY, CDR2 SAAAGT. The CDR3 protein is CASSSSGTSGNTIYF. The CDR3 DNA reads as TGTGCCAGCAGTTCCTCAGGAACCTCTGGAAACACCATATATTTT.

Only one count was recorded for this clone. V usage is TRBV29-1 and J usage is TRBJ2-7; 13 nucleotides align to TRBD2. CDR3 length equals 16 residues. The J segment lost 9 bases and the V segment lost 1 base, leaving 12 bases of the junction unmatched. Germline CDR1 SQVTM, CDR2 ANQGSEA. CDR3 protein: CSVEGLAGGSLRGQYF. The CDR3 DNA reads TGCAGCGTTGAAGGACTAGCGGGGGGAAGCCTACGAGGGCAGTACTTC.